This T cell receptor (beta chain) was sequenced in a study of T cell repertoires in cytomegalovirus infection. Study at large: Evidence of both CMV infection and a matching HLA type came from public TCR beta signatures.

Study findings and constraints: Dominating the ex vivo response were TCR beta clonotypes that were CMV-specific and HLA-C-restricted.

This CDR3 spans 11 amino acids. Between the trimmed V and J ends, which lost 6 bases and 5 bases, there was a span of 5 bases. This clonotype has only a few counts. Its antigen is still unknown. Using its own MiXCR run on the reads, TCRdb lists one record per CDR3 protein. The table shows around 740,000 distinct CDR3 sequences, with 35% occurring only once. Sequences were obtained from PBMCs. This chain links TRBV12-3 or TRBV12-4 with TRBJ1-5; D is unclear. The receptor comes from a human donor in good health (CMV status not recorded). Some clones in this sample may be carry-over from other donors' samples. Here the CDR3 reads CASSIDQPQHF. Written as DNA, the CDR3 is TGTGCCAGCAGCATTGATCAGCCCCAGCATTTT.